These 3 T cell receptor beta chains came from one sample sequenced in a study of blood T cell repertoires in COVID-19 (dated by TCRdb to between 2020 and 2021). Library preparation was by the immunoSEQ multiplex PCR assay. The source is immuneACCESS, and TCRdb retained only in-frame sequences with V and J called. Part of the clones is not carried over; for the studies checked, unresolved V genes explain less than half of this, and the remainder is unexplained. The sample has approximately 200,000 clones on record, around 89% of them singletons. About 4% of the sample is in the top ten clones. Sequences were obtained from peripheral blood. These receptors all come from a woman aged 25 to 45 with acute or convalescent COVID-19.

The rearrangement links TRBV5-6 to TRBJ2-1, with D possibly TRBD1 on 5 matching bases. The CDR3 loop spans 12 amino acids. The V end was cut by 1 base, the J end by 10 bases, with 9 bases between. CDR1 and CDR2 from the germline V gene are SGHDT and YYEEEE. CDR3: CASSLYQGEQFF. CDR3 sequence (DNA): TGTGCCAGCAGCTTGTATCAGGGCGAGCAGTTCTTC.

The chain is built from TRBV7-9 and TRBJ2-1; weak D call: TRBD1 (6 bases). The V and J ends lost 5 bases and 3 bases respectively, with 17 bases between them. The CDR3 loop spans 16 amino acids. CDR1 SEHNR and CDR2 FQNEAQ come from the germline V gene (reference sequence). DNA of the CDR3: TGTGCCAGCAGCCCTGTCGGGACATATCGCTACAATGAGCAGTTCTTC. Translating gives CASSPVGTYRYNEQFF. The variable domain in full, completed from reference TRBV7-9 and TRBJ2-1, reads DTGVSQNPRHKITKRGQNVTFRCDPISEHNRLYWYRQTLGQGPEFLTYFQNEAQLEKSRLLSDRFSAERPKGSFSTLEIQRTEQGDSAMYLCASSPVGTYRYNEQFFGPGTRLTVL.

V usage is TRBV20-1 and J usage is TRBJ1-5; tentative D call: TRBD1 (6 bases). V was pared by 3 bases and J by 0 bases, with 12 bases between. CDR1 and CDR2 from the germline V gene are DFQATT and SNEGSKA (reference sequence). The CDR3 totals 15 residues. The CDR3 loop reads CSASLGAGSNQPQHF. CDR3 bases: TGCAGTGCTAGTTTGGGGGCCGGTAGCAATCAGCCCCAGCATTTT.